The TCR beta chain under discussion was sequenced for a study of radiotherapy plus CTLA-4 blockade in lung cancer (dated by TCRdb to 2016 to 2019). Turning to the overall study: Among the enrolled patients, approximately 17% had an objective response, and 31% reached disease control. What the work shows at the level of the full study, not this receptor alone: TCR clones derived from tumors expanded in peripheral blood after treatment with radiotherapy and ipilimumab. Increased serum interferon-beta after radiation, together with early dynamic changes in blood T cell clones, were reported to be the strongest predictors of response.

To prepare the library, the immunoSEQ multiplex PCR assay was applied. Drawn from immuneACCESS, this table holds only the in-frame rearrangements with V and J called that TCRdb kept. Clones are partly lost; checked studies trace under half to an unresolved V gene and leave the rest unexplained. The sample yields about 87,000 clones; around 86% were counted once. The ten largest clones add up to over 15% of the sample. Focal radiation therapy combined with CTLA-4 blockade (ipilimumab) was tested in patients with chemo-refractory metastatic non-small-cell lung cancer. Note on this clone: The clone's antigen remains unknown. One base away there is no much larger clone; base qualities are not given.

The germline V gene (reference sequence) supplies CDR1 GTSNPN and CDR2 SVGIG. CDR3 length: 13 amino acids, cysteine to phenylalanine. Just the 39-base CDR3 DNA is kept, in frame starting at base 1. The germline V and J ends show losses of 6 bases and 3 bases respectively, and no gene match explains 3 bases of the junction. This chain is built from TRBV30 and TRBJ2-2, with TRBD2 matching 8 junction bases. Sample: peripheral blood, taken from a patient treated with radiotherapy plus ipilimumab. The TCR originated in a human donor with non-small cell lung cancer that progressed on radiotherapy plus ipilimumab. CDR3 sequence: CACTGGDTGELFF. The sequenced DNA is TGTGCCTGCACCGGGGGGGACACCGGGGAGCTGTTTTTT.